This T cell receptor beta chain came from a study of identical twins. The study, taken as a whole, reports: Twin-shared out-of-frame alpha sequences were enriched for low generation probability. Cord blood beta clonotypes present at high abundance carried fewer insertions; no such pattern appeared in memory repertoires.

V shed 7 bases and J shed 1 base, with 14 bases lying between them. Germline CDR1 reads DFQATT; CDR2 reads SNEGSKA (reference sequence). The CDR3 consists of 14 residues. Comment on this clonotype: The antigen remains unidentified.

Using its own MiXCR run on the 5' RACE reads, TCRdb lists one record per CDR3 protein. The table lists under 900,000 distinct CDR3 sequences, about 20% of them singletons, with around 13% in the top ten. These data were also reused for a study on T cells expressing NK-cell markers. As reported in that work: Researchers got TCR beta repertoires out of sorted CD3+CD56+NKG2C+, CD3+CD56+NKG2C- and CD3+CD56-NKG2C+ T cells. Among the experiments, several used an anti-gamma-delta TCR antibody to restrict sorting to alpha-beta TCR T cells.

The receptor comes from a woman aged 18-29 years in good health. J is TRBJ1-5 and V is TRBV20-1; D perhaps matches TRBD1 (5 bases). Sequencing was carried out using PBMCs. The CDR3 nucleotides are TGCAGTGGAAACGACCAGGGAAGCAATCAGCCCCAGCATTTT. Its translation is CSGNDQGSNQPQHF.